This TCR beta chain derives from a study of PD-L1 blockade in urothelial cancer (TCRdb year 2017). A note on the overall study: Every patient began therapy in 2014 and was given atezolizumab 1,200 mg intravenously every 3 weeks. Durable clinical benefit was achieved by nine patients but not by the remaining 20. Pretreatment tumor samples, along with matched peripheral blood serially collected before and after atezolizumab treatment, were subjected to TCR sequencing. Twenty-nine patients had pretreatment blood TCR-seq, about 25 had at least one posttreatment blood collection, and about 25 had tumor TCR-seq. An ECOG performance status of 0 or 1 was recorded for the patients, and 0 to 3 prior chemotherapy regimens had been received by the patients. The study, an exploratory multi-omic analysis, examined somatic, immune and clinical correlates of response to PD-L1 blockade with atezolizumab in urothelial cancer. Durable clinical benefit meant progression-free survival longer than 6 months, and TCR features were also tested against progression-free and overall survival. Blood samples were analyzed at 3 weeks after treatment start (second dose) and at 6 weeks after treatment start. Blood samples gave a median of about 150,000 T cells and approximately 81,000 unique TCRs, with a median clonality of approximately 0.08. About 90% of the roughly 30 patients were males with bladder-origin urothelial cancer, and about 65% of the 29 reported a prior smoking history. In the same patients, whole exome sequencing and RNA sequencing of pretreatment tumors were performed in addition to TCR sequencing.

According to the study, the label for this sample's time point signals: peripheral blood 6 weeks after treatment start. The cohort comprised around 31 patients with locally advanced or metastatic urothelial carcinoma treated at Memorial Sloan Kettering on a trial protocol. Peripheral blood mononuclear cells were collected pretreatment and during treatment, with between 1 and 8 total time points per patient. The Qiagen DNeasy Blood extraction kit was used to purify genomic DNA from total PBMCs and from tumor samples. PBMCs were collected pretreatment and during treatment and were isolated and stored as previously described. Overall study results and their limits: Improved progression-free and overall survival was associated with having pretreatment peripheral blood TCR clonality below the median. Patients with durable benefit showed greater expansion of tumor-associated TCR clones in peripheral blood 3 weeks after starting treatment (n = 22, p = 0.022). Because the sample size was small (n ≈ 28) and many of the analyses were exploratory, the results are meant to be hypothesis-generating.

To estimate absolute template abundance from read counts, synthetic TCR analog templates were spiked into each PCR. Using the immunoSEQ assay, TCRbeta CDR3 regions were amplified from genomic DNA with bias-controlled V and J gene primers. Rearranged TCRbeta segments were sequenced at approximately 20X coverage. Per the original workflow: Clustering was used to correct sequencing errors, and CDR3s were annotated against IMGT so that V, D and J genes could be assigned. Only productive TCRbeta rearrangements were used in downstream analyses, excluding out-of-frame or stop-codon sequences. Clonality was computed as one minus Shannon entropy normalized by the log of the number of unique productive sequences. Clones differing between time points or between blood and tumor were identified using Fisher's exact test with Benjamini-Hochberg correction, with an adjusted p below 0.01 applied as the threshold. TCRdb's version of the immuneACCESS table is confined to in-frame rearrangements and falls short of the full clone set. An unresolved V gene accounts for under half of the shortfall where checked; the remainder is of unknown origin. The D gene and trimming were derived from the DNA, and the V and J assignments and clone size from that table. The sample table contains about 38,000 clones; only one count was recorded for 80% to 90% of them. The ten largest clones take up 24% of the sample.

About this clone itself: Its antigen remains undetermined. No clone much larger than this one lies a single base away; base qualities are absent.

Sequences were derived from PBMCs, sampled around atezolizumab (anti-PD-L1) treatment. The clonotype was recovered from a man between 60 and 75 years old with urothelial cancer.

The CDR3 corresponds to CASSSTDRAHNEQFF. In nucleotide form, the sequence is TGCGCCAGCAGTTCAACGGACAGGGCGCACAATGAGCAGTTCTTC. Here the chain combines TRBV10-2 and TRBJ2-1; 8 middle bases align to TRBD1. The germline V gene supplies CDR1 WSHSY and CDR2 SAAADI. From V the trimming removes 5 bases and from J it removes 5 bases, while the gene matches leave 8 bases of the junction unaccounted for. Taken from cysteine to phenylalanine, the CDR3 has 15 residues. Only CDR3 DNA is held: 45 bases, read in frame from base 1.